One T cell receptor beta chain is described in this entry. This clonotype was recorded many times. Its antigen is currently not known. No much larger clone exists at a distance of one base, and base qualities are not known. Moderately to severely active disease, a Clinical Activity Score of at least 3, a NOSPECS grade of at least 4, and a duration under 3 months were present in ophthalmopathy patients. Patients with uncontrolled infections, other autoimmune diseases, pregnancy or lactation were excluded. Diagnoses were based on clinical symptoms, serum thyroxine and TRAb, thyroid ultrasound and orbital computed tomography. Ficoll-Paque density gradient centrifugation was used to isolate PBMCs from approximately 11 ml of fresh peripheral blood. Total RNA was extracted with Trizol reagent, and quality was checked on an Agilent 2100 Bioanalyzer. The data were obtained in a study of T cells in Graves' hyperthyroidism and ophthalmopathy (dated by TCRdb to about 2019). About the full investigation: Peripheral blood samples were taken at initial diagnosis, before any treatment was given. To identify TCR V-J signatures that set the groups apart, the researchers used a discovery cohort of 100 patients, made up of 43 with Graves' ophthalmopathy and around 58 with stable Graves' hyperthyroidism. Whether ophthalmopathy could be predicted prospectively was tested in an independent validation cohort made up of 18 to 20 hyperthyroidism patients plus 17 patients who later progressed to ophthalmopathy. The roughly 91 discovery patients were randomly split 7:3 into training and test sets. Thyroid tissue and blood T-cell repertoires from roughly six Graves' hyperthyroidism patients were also compared in the study. After sampling, hyperthyroidism patients received methimazole starting at 30 mg daily, and ophthalmopathy patients received high-dose intravenous methylprednisolone. The paper reports TCR Vbeta CDR3 sequencing of 140 or so peripheral blood samples: around 45 ophthalmopathy, under 80 hyperthyroidism and roughly 17 progressor patients.

V sheds 4 bases and J sheds 1 base, leaving 4 bases between their ends. The CDR3 runs 11 amino acids, cysteine and phenylalanine included. Just CDR3 DNA is preserved here, 33 bases in frame from base 1. CDR1 and CDR2 are read off the germline V gene as SQVTM and ANQGSEA. General conclusions and limits of the study: During validation, the model predicted progression to ophthalmopathy a median of about 6.3 months ahead of onset, with approximately 71% sensitivity and 72.22% specificity. A model built on a 13 V-J signature distinguished ophthalmopathy from stable hyperthyroidism, reaching about 88% sensitivity and around 81% specificity in cross-validation and 80%/75% in testing. Most expanded thyroid clonotypes (frequency above 0.001) were also detected in blood, suggesting blood repertoires may reflect thyroid immune responses. No statistical method was used to fix the sample size in advance, and group allocation was not hidden from the investigators.

Amplification of TCR beta CDR3 regions was carried out from RNA transcripts. The TCR CDR3 was subjected to a first round of RT-PCR using the HTBI primer set and the Qiagen OneStep RT-PCR kit. Libraries were constructed in a second round of multiplex PCR, after which size selection and purification were performed. Paired-end sequencing of the libraries was performed with 100 bp reads on an Illumina HiSeq2000. Per the original workflow: SOAPnuke was used to process the raw data, throwing out any read that contained adapters or uncalled bases, had a mean Phred below 15, or lacked an exact constant-primer or identifier match. COPE v1.2.5 was used to merge high-quality paired reads, and clonotypes were defined as unique nucleotide sequences. MiTCR v1.1 was used to align clonotypes to the IMGT TRBV, TRBD and TRBJ reference segments. Only V-J combinations with frequency above 0.0001, covering roughly 99% of repertoires, were analysed. The TCS score was defined as the ratio of F50 (clonal expansion) to E x V (chaos), calculated using BLOSUM62-based TCRdist between CDR3 peptides within each V-J. Welch's t-statistics and random forest reduced roughly 540 V-J features to around 14, which were used in a naive Bayes classifier (R e1071). TCRdb ran its own pipeline on the public reads, namely fastp trimming at Q25 and MiXCR clone calling, and kept in-frame beta chains. Rows matching on CDR3 protein sequence are summarized as one entry with the most common DNA and genes. These V and J calls rely on TCRdb rather than the paper's analysis. The table for this sample lists a few hundred thousand distinct CDR3 sequences; under 25% of them were counted only once. About 49% of the sample lies in the top ten.

The clonotype originates from a woman between 70 and 85 years old with Graves' ophthalmopathy. In this chain, TRBV29-1 is recombined with TRBJ1-1, with no reliable assignment of the D segment. The specimen was blood. The encoded CDR3 is CSVVGNTEAFF. The DNA is as follows: TGCAGCGTTGTTGGGAACACTGAAGCTTTCTTT.